Described below is a single T cell receptor beta chain sequence and its context. Germline V CDR1 and CDR2: MGHRA, YSYEKL. The CDR3 is made up of 15 amino acids. J gave up 5 bases and V 1 base, and 4 bases lay outside the gene matches. Authors' processing steps: Quantification of nucleated cells was approximated via reference gene primer amplification. Using immunoSEQ multiplex PCR, the repertoire was profiled, and TCRdb retains in-frame clones only, with some absent. V and J calls and clone size follow that table, whereas D and trimming were derived from the DNA. The sample shows some 90,000 clones, roughly 90% of them seen only once. These data come from a study of blood T cell repertoires in COVID-19.

Sequenced sample: peripheral blood. The receptor was derived from a man aged 45-65 years with COVID-19, enrolled during active disease. The chain is built from TRBV4-1 and TRBJ2-5; 10 bases are shared with TRBD1. The CDR3 coding sequence is TGCGCCAGCAGCCAAGGGGACAGGGGTGTGGAGACCCAGTACTTC. Translating it yields CASSQGDRGVETQYF.